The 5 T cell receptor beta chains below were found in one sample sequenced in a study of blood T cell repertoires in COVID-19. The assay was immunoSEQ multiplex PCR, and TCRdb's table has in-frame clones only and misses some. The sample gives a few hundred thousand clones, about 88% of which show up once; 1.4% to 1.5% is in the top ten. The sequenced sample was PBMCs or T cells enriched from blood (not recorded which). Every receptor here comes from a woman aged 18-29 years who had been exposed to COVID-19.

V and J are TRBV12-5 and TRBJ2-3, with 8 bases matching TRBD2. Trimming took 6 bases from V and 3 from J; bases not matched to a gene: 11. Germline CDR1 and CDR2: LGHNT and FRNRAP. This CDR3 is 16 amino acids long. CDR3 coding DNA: TGTGCTAGTGGAATCATCGGGGGGGCTGGGACAGATACGCAGTATTTT. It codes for CASGIIGGAGTDTQYF.

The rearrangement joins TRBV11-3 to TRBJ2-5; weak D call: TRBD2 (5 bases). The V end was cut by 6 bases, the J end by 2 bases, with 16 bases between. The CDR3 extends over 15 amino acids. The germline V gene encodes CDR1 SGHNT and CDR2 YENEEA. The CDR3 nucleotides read TGTGCCAGCAGTTCTCAAACCGGGATGCAAGAGACCCAGTACTTC. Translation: CASSSQTGMQETQYF.

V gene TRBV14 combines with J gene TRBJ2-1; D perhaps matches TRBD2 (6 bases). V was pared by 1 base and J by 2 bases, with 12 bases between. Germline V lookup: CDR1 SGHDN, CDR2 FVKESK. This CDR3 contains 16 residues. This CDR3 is CASSQGSGGAYNEQFF. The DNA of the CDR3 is TGTGCCAGCAGCCAAGGTTCCGGGGGAGCCTACAATGAGCAGTTCTTC.

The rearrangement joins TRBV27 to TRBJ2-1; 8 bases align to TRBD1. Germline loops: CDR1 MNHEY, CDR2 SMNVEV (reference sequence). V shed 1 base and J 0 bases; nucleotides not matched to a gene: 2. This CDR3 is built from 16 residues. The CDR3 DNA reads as TGTGCCAGCAGTTTATGGGGGACAGGCTCCTACAATGAGCAGTTCTTC. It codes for CASSLWGTGSYNEQFF.

As DNA, the CDR3 is TGTGCCACTGGGACAGGGGAGAATCAGCCCCAGCATTTT. Translation: CATGTGENQPQHF. V usage is TRBV10-3 and J usage is TRBJ1-5; 10 bases fit TRBD1. Trimming removed 10 bases from V and 4 bases from J; junction bases left unmatched: 4. Germline values: CDR1 ENHRY, CDR2 SYGVKD. The CDR3 sequence is 13 residues long.